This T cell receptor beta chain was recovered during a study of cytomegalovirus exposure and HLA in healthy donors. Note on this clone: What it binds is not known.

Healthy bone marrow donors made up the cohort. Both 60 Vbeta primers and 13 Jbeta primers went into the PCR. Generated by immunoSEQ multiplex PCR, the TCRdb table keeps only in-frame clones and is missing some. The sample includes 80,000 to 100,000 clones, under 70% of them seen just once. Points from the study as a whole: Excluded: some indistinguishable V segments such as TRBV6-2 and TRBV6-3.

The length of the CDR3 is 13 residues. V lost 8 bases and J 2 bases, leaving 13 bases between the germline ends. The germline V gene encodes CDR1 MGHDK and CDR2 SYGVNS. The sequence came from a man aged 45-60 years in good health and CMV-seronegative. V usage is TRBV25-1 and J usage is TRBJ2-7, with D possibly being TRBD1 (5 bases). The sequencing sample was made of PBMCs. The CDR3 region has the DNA TGTGCCAGCCACGACGACAGCGCCTACGAGCAGTACTTC. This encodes CASHDDSAYEQYF.